The entry below gives a single T cell receptor (beta chain) sequence along with its context. Sequencing used immunoSEQ multiplex PCR; TCRdb keeps in-frame clones, though not all of them. The repertoire includes about 2.1 million clones, around 93% of them detected once, and around 1.7% sits in the top ten. CD45RO-negative CD8 cells positively selected for CCR7 made up the naive population, which excluded terminally differentiated effector memory CD45RA+ cells. V dropped 2 bases and J dropped 2 bases, with 6 bases sitting between them. The germline gives CDR1 MNHEY, CDR2 SMNVEV (reference sequence). The CDR3 consists of 13 residues. This sample was included in a study of shared clonotypes between healthy human individuals. Study summary: CD4 naive and CD4 memory each took three plates per donor, while CD8 naive took two and CD8 memory one.

The rearrangement links TRBV27 to TRBJ1-1; no reliable D call. The receptor was isolated from a young man in good health. Some clones in this sample may be carry-over from other donors' samples. The material sequenced was naive CD8+ T cells from PBMCs. The CDR3 is CASSLGINTEAFF. The CDR3 DNA reads as TGTGCCAGCAGTTTAGGAATTAACACTGAAGCTTTCTTT.